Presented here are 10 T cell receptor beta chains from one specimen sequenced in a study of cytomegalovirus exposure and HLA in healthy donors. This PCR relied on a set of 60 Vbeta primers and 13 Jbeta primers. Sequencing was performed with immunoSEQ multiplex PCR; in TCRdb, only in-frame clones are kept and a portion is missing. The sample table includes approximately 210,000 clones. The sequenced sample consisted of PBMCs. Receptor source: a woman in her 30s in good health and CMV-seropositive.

The CDR3 coding sequence is TGCGCCAGCAGCCCGAATTGGGCCGACACTGAAGCTTTCTTT. Protein sequence: CASSPNWADTEAFF. The chain links TRBV5-1 to TRBJ1-1; unclear D gene. The CDR3 is made up of 14 amino acids. The V gene's germline CDR1 is SGHRS and CDR2 YFSETQ. Trimming pared 4 bases from V and 3 bases from J, leaving 13 bases between.

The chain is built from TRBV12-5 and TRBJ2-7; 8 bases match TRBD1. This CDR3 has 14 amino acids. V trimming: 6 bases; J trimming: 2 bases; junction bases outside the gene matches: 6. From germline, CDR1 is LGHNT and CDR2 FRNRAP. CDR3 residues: CASGPGTGPYEQYF. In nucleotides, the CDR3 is TGTGCTAGTGGGCCGGGGACAGGTCCCTACGAGCAGTACTTC. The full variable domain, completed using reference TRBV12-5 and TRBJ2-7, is DARVTQTPRHKVTEMGQEVTMRCQPILGHNTVFWYRQTMMQGLELLAYFRNRAPLDDSGMPKDRFSAEMPDATLATLKIQPSEPRDSAVYFCASGPGTGPYEQYFGPGTRLTVT.

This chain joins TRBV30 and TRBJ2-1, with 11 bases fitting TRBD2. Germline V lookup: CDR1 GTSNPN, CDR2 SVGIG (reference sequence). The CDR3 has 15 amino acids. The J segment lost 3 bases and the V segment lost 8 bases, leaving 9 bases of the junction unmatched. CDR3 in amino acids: CAADLGLADYNEQFF. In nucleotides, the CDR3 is TGTGCCGCAGATCTGGGACTAGCGGACTACAATGAGCAGTTCTTC.

CDR3 nucleotides: TGTGCCAGCTCCCGGACTAGCGGGAGCGATGAGCAGTTCTTC. This translates into CASSRTSGSDEQFF. The chain uses TRBV18 and TRBJ2-1, with 13 bases lining up with TRBD2. This CDR3 contains 14 residues. After removal of 6 bases from V and 8 bases from J, the junction contained 4 bases not matched to a gene. Germline assignment: CDR1 KGHSH and CDR2 LQKENI. The entire variable domain, with the rest obtained from reference TRBV18 and TRBJ2-1, is as follows: NAGVMQNPRHLVRRRGQEARLRCSPMKGHSHVYWYRQLPEEGLKFMVYLQKENIIDESGMPKERFSAEFPKEGPSILRIQQVVRGDSAAYFCASSRTSGSDEQFFGPGTRLTVL.

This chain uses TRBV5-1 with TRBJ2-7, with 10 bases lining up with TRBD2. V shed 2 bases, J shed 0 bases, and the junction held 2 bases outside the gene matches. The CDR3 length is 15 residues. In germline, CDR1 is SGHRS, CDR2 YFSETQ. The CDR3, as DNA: TGCGCCAGCAGCTTCGGGACTAGCGCCTCCTACGAGCAGTACTTC. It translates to CASSFGTSASYEQYF.

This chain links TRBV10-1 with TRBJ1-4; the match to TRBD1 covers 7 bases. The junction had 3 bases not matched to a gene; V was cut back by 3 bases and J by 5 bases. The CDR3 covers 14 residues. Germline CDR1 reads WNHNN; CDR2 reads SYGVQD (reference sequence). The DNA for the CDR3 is TGCGCCAGCAGTGATGGCAGGGGGAATGAAAAACTGTTTTTT. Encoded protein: CASSDGRGNEKLFF.

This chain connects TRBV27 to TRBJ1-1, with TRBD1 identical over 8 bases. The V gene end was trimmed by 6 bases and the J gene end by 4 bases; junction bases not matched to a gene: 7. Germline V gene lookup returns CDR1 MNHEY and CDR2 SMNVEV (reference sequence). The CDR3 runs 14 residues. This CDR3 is CASSVTGGTTEAFF. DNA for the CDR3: TGTGCCAGCAGCGTAACAGGGGGAACCACTGAAGCTTTCTTT.

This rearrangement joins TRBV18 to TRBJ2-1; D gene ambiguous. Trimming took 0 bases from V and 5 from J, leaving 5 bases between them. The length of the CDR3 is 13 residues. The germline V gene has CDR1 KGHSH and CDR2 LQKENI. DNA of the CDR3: TGTGCCAGCTCACCACCACAAAACAATGAGCAGTTCTTC. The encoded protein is CASSPPQNNEQFF.

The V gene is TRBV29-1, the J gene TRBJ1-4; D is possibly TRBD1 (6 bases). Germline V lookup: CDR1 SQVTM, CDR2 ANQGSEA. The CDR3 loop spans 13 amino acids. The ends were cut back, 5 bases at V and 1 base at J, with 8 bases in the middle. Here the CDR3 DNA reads TGCAGCGTTTCGGGACAAACTAATGAAAAACTGTTTTTT. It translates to CSVSGQTNEKLFF.

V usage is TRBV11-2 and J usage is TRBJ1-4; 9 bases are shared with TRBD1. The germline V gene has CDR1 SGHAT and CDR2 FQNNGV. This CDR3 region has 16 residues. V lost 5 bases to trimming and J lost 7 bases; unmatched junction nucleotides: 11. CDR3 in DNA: TGTGCCAGCAGCATCCGTAACAGGGGGCGCAGTGAAAAACTGTTTTTT. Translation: CASSIRNRGRSEKLFF. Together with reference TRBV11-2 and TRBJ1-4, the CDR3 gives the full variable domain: EAGVAQSPRYKIIEKRQSVAFWCNPISGHATLYWYQQILGQGPKLLIQFQNNGVVDDSQLPKDRFSAERLKGVDSTLKIQPAKLEDSAVYLCASSIRNRGRSEKLFFGSGTQLSVL.